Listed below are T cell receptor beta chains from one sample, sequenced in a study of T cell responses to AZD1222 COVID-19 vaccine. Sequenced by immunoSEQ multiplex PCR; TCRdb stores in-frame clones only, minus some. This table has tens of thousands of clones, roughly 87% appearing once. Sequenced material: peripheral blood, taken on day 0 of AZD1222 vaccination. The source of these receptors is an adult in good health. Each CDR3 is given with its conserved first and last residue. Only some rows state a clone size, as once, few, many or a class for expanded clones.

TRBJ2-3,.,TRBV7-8,CASTQGTGEGTDTQYF
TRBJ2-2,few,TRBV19,CASKLLGNTGELFF
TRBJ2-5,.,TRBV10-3,CAISGQSGAVETQYF
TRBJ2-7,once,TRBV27,CASSKTGEYYEQYF
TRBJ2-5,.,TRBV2,CASNDLEGTQYF
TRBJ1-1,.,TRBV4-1,CASSQGGNRAEAFF
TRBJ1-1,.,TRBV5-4,CASSLAGTNTEAFF
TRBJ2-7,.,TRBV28,CASRKTGVGSGEQYF
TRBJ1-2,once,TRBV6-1,CASIEFPETSGYTF
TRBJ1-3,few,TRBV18,CASSPGQGRNTIYF
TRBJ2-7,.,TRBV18,CASSPPGGRSYEQYF
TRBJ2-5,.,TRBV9,CASSRRLEETQYF
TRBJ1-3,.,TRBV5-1,CASSRGEGNTIYF
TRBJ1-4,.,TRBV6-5,CATWEEGNEKLFF
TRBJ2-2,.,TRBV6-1,CASSEESVPGELFF
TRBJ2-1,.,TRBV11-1,CASSLDGSIYNEQFF
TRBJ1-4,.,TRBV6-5,CASSKDRSNEKLFF
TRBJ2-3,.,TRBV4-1,CASSSGGRGRTDTQYF
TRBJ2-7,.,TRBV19,CASSPQDRVTYEQYF
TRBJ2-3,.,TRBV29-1,CSAVDRGDIDTQYF
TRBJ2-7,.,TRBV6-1,CASNPGQVEDEQYF
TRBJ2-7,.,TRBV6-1,CASSEALPLSKQYF
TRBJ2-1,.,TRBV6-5,CASGVYYNEQFF
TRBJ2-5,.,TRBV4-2,CASSQDRRETQYF
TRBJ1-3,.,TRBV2,CASRATGNTIYF
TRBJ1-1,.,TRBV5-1,CASSHVGTGNTEAFF